This T cell receptor beta chain was sequenced in a study of T cell responses to AZD1222 COVID-19 vaccine. CDR1 is LGHNA, CDR2 YSLEER, per germline. CDR3 size: 13 residues. The V end was cut by 1 base, the J end by 4 bases, with 7 bases between. The repertoire was sequenced with immunoSEQ multiplex PCR; TCRdb's copy has only in-frame clones and lacks some. Among 110,000 to 150,000 clones listed, about nine tenths were seen once. Regarding the study as a whole: Seropositive at baseline were only a handful of AZD1222 recipients. Targeting of unmutated variant regions was reportedly seen in nearly half of spike-specific TCRs. Most donors were white British and more were female, and clonal diversity was possibly underestimated. Across spike, vaccine-associated CD4 TCRs were found, dominant at 160-218 and 743-854.

About this clone: Its matching antigen is unknown.

The chain combines TRBV4-3 with TRBJ1-2; unclear D gene. This sequence originates from an adult in good health. The sample here was peripheral blood, taken on day 0 of AZD1222 vaccination. CDR3 in DNA: TGCGCCAGCAGCCAAGGGCAAGGCTATGGCTACACCTTC. Its translation is CASSQGQGYGYTF.